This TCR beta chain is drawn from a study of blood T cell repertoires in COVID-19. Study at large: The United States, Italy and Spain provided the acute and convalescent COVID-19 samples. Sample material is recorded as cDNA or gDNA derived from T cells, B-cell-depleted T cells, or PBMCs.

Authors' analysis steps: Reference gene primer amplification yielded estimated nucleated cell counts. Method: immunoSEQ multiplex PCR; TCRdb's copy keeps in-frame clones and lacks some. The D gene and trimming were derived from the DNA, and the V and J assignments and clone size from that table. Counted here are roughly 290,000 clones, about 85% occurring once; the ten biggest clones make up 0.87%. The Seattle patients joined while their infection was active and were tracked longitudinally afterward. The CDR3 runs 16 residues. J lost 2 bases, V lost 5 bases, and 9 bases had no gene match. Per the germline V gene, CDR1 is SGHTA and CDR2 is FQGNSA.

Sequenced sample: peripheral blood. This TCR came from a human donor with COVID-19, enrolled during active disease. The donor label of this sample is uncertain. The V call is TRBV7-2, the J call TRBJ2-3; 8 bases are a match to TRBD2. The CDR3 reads CASSPPGLVDTDTQYF. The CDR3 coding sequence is TGTGCCAGCAGCCCCCCGGGACTAGTAGACACAGATACGCAGTATTTT.